This T cell receptor (beta chain) was identified during a study of blood T cell repertoires in COVID-19 (dated by TCRdb to about 2020). Broadly, across the study: Samples covering the acute and convalescent phases of COVID-19 were provided by collaborators in the United States, Italy and Spain. The material from the prospective study consisted of cDNA or gDNA derived from T cells, B-cell-depleted T cells, or PBMCs. The samples were drawn from two sources: the first 160 participants of the ongoing ImmuneRACE study, and 1,000 to 1,500 subjects contributed by 6 global collaborators. Nearly every sample came with metadata listing a de-identified subject ID, COVID-19 status, age in years and sex. Where available, HLA class I and class II types were taken from metadata supplied by the sample provider and were not determined by assay-based typing. A freely available public database, intended as a resource for researchers studying the immune response to SARS-CoV-2, is where the repertoires were released. Subjects who had been exposed to COVID-19, were actively infected with it, or had recovered from it provided the deeply sampled blood TCRbeta repertoires that made up the dataset.

Collaborating institutions collected whole blood in K2EDTA tubes following their own protocols. For TCRbeta analysis, collaborators shipped samples in one of three forms: frozen whole blood, isolated PBMCs, or DNA extracted from either of those sample types. Worth noting for this clone: It has no known antigen specificity. No clone much larger than this one lies a single base away; base qualities are absent.

Study-wide conclusions, independent of this receptor: The quantity of clinical and demographic metadata differed by source and by participant and was supplied without curation.

The immunoSEQ Assay, a bias-controlled multiplex PCR, was used to amplify TCRbeta CDR3 regions from genomic DNA. As for how the authors treated the data: The number of nucleated cells in each sample was estimated from the amplification of reference gene primers within the assay. To quantify the absolute abundance of each unique TCRbeta CDR3 rearrangement, sequence reads were collapsed and filtered. Productive Simpson clonality was computed per sample as the square root of Simpson's diversity index over productive rearrangements. As stored in TCRdb, this immuneACCESS dataset retains in-frame rearrangements with V and J assigned. A fraction of the clones does not appear; measured against another copy, unresolved V genes explain less than half of the discrepancy, and the remainder lacks a known reason. That table supplies the V and J calls and clone size; D and trimming were determined from the DNA. The sample includes about 230,000 clones, with 75% to 90% observed a single time. Together, the top ten hold about 2.5% of the sample.

Between the V and J ends, shortened by 4 bases and 3 bases respectively, the junction contains 12 bases. The germline V gene sets CDR1 to KGHSH and CDR2 to LQKENI. Taken from cysteine to phenylalanine, the CDR3 has 14 residues. The retained sequence is limited to the CDR3, 42 bases, with the frame set at the first base. This clonotype originated in a woman aged 65 to 85 with active or convalescent COVID-19. Sequenced: peripheral blood. The chain uses TRBV18 and TRBJ1-1, with TRBD1 tentatively as D gene (6 bases match). The DNA sequence follows: TGTGCCAGCTCACTGGTGGGGGCCGACACTGAAGCTTTCTTT. Translated, this gives CASSLVGADTEAFF.